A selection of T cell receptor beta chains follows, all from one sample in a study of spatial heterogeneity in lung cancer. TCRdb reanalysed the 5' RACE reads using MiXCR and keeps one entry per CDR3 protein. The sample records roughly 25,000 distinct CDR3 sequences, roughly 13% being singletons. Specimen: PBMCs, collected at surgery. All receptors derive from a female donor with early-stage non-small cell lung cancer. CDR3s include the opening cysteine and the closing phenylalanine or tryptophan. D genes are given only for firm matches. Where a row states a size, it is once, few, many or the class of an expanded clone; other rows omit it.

CDR3: CASSLGLRTVNEKLFF; DNA: TGTGCCAGCAGCTTAGGACTGAGAACAGTTAATGAAAAACTGTTTTTT; size: many; D: .; V: TRBV7-9; J: TRBJ1-4
CDR3: CASAAINEQFF; DNA: TGTGCCAGCGCGGCCATAAATGAGCAGTTCTTC; size: many; D: .; V: TRBV7-2; J: TRBJ2-1
CDR3: CASSQEFRAAEGTKNIQYF; DNA: TGCGCCAGCAGCCAAGAGTTCAGGGCCGCCGAGGGTACCAAAAACATTCAGTACTTC; size: many; D: .; V: TRBV4-3; J: TRBJ2-4
CDR3: CASSQIGDARDRGMSQHF; DNA: TGCGCCAGCAGCCAAATAGGGGATGCTCGGGACAGGGGCATGTCCCAGCATTTT; size: many; D: TRBD1; V: TRBV4-1; J: TRBJ1-5
CDR3: CASSQDPGTGRGMATNEKLFF; DNA: TGTGCCAGCAGCCAAGATCCGGGGACAGGGCGTGGAATGGCAACTAATGAAAAACTGTTTTTT; size: many; D: TRBD1; V: TRBV4-2; J: TRBJ1-4
CDR3: CASSEWSGLPPKNEQFF; DNA: TGTGCCAGCAGTGAGTGGTCGGGACTCCCACCAAAGAATGAGCAGTTCTTC; size: many; D: .; V: TRBV2; J: TRBJ2-1
CDR3: CASTPSSLYGYTF; DNA: TGTGCCAGCACTCCCAGCAGCCTCTATGGCTACACCTTC; size: .; D: .; V: TRBV12-3/TRBV12-4; J: TRBJ1-2
CDR3: CASSLGGQGKPLHF; DNA: TGTGCCAGCAGCTTAGGGGGACAGGGAAAACCCCTCCACTTT; size: many; D: TRBD1; V: TRBV7-2; J: TRBJ1-6
CDR3: CASSPSPGGSGNTIYF; DNA: TGTGCCAGCTCACCATCTCCGGGGGGCTCTGGAAACACCATATATTTT; size: many; D: .; V: TRBV18; J: TRBJ1-3
CDR3: CASSPGGRGSNTEAFF; DNA: TGTGCCAGCAGCCCCGGAGGACGGGGGTCGAACACTGAAGCTTTCTTT; size: many; D: .; V: TRBV14; J: TRBJ1-1
CDR3: CASSQDWGGTDTQYF; DNA: TGTGCCAGCAGCCAAGACTGGGGGGGCACAGATACGCAGTATTTT; size: many; D: .; V: TRBV3-1; J: TRBJ2-3
CDR3: CASSQVWQGRNSPLHF; DNA: TGCGCCAGCAGCCAAGTTTGGCAGGGTAGAAATTCACCCCTCCACTTT; size: many; D: .; V: TRBV4-3; J: TRBJ1-6
CDR3: CASSPSGQGDTEAFF; DNA: TGTGCCAGCAGTCCTTCGGGACAAGGAGACACTGAAGCTTTCTTT; size: many; D: .; V: TRBV6-2/TRBV6-3; J: TRBJ1-1
CDR3: CASSERTGVISPLHF; DNA: TGTGCCAGCAGTGAACGGACAGGGGTAATTTCACCCCTCCACTTT; size: .; D: TRBD1; V: TRBV28; J: TRBJ1-6
CDR3: CASGDRDLEAFF; DNA: TGTGCCAGCGGAGACAGGGACCTTGAAGCTTTCTTT; size: many; D: TRBD1; V: TRBV28; J: TRBJ1-1
CDR3: CASSPYMNTEAFF; DNA: TGTGCCAGCAGCCCCTATATGAACACTGAAGCTTTCTTT; size: many; D: .; V: TRBV7-9; J: TRBJ1-1
CDR3: CASSPGQGGGYTF; DNA: TGTGCCAGCAGCCCGGGACAGGGGGGTGGCTACACCTTC; size: many; D: TRBD1; V: TRBV7-3; J: TRBJ1-2
CDR3: CASSSYRGQAPGELFF; DNA: TGTGCCAGCAGTTCCTACCGTGGACAGGCACCCGGGGAGCTGTTTTTT; size: few; D: TRBD1; V: TRBV6-2/TRBV6-3; J: TRBJ2-2
CDR3: CASSVGKTGQPQHF; DNA: TGTGCCAGCAGCGTTGGCAAAACGGGGCAGCCCCAGCATTTT; size: many; D: .; V: TRBV9; J: TRBJ1-5
CDR3: CSARVTRETEAFF; DNA: TGCAGTGCTAGAGTGACCAGGGAGACTGAAGCTTTCTTT; size: many; D: .; V: TRBV20-1; J: TRBJ1-1
CDR3: CASSLRRASRSNQPQHF; DNA: TGTGCCAGCAGCCTTCGCCGGGCGAGCCGTAGCAATCAGCCCCAGCATTTT; size: many; D: .; V: TRBV21-1; J: TRBJ1-5
CDR3: CSARGRTGYGNTIYF; DNA: TGCAGTGCTAGAGGCAGGACAGGGTACGGAAACACCATATATTTT; size: .; D: TRBD1; V: TRBV20-1; J: TRBJ1-3
CDR3: CASSFSPGNTEAFF; DNA: TGTGCCAGCAGCTTCAGCCCAGGGAACACTGAAGCTTTCTTT; size: few; D: .; V: TRBV7-2; J: TRBJ1-1
CDR3: CATSRSQGVAKNIQYF; DNA: TGTGCCACCAGCAGATCCCAGGGGGTGGCCAAAAACATTCAGTACTTC; size: many; D: TRBD1; V: TRBV15; J: TRBJ2-4
CDR3: CASRDRGPGEQFF; DNA: TGTGCCAGCAGAGACAGGGGGCCGGGTGAGCAGTTCTTC; size: .; D: TRBD1; V: TRBV11-1; J: TRBJ2-1
CDR3: CASSINRDVVYF; DNA: TGTGCCAGCAGTATTAACAGGGACGTGGTGTACTTC; size: few; D: .; V: TRBV28; J: TRBJ2-7
CDR3: CASSLGRYEQYF; DNA: TGTGCCAGCAGCTTAGGACGTTACGAGCAGTACTTC; size: .; D: .; V: TRBV5-4; J: TRBJ2-7
CDR3: CASSPLSGGSTGELFF; DNA: TGTGCCAGCAGCCCCCTGTCGGGGGGCAGCACCGGGGAGCTGTTTTTT; size: many; D: .; V: TRBV6-5; J: TRBJ2-2
CDR3: CSARDWEAFF; DNA: TGCAGTGCTAGGGACTGGGAAGCTTTCTTT; size: many; D: .; V: TRBV20-1; J: TRBJ1-1
CDR3: CASSYSATGALNSPLHF; DNA: TGTGCCAGCAGTTACTCAGCAACAGGCGCCCTTAATTCACCCCTCCACTTT; size: many; D: .; V: TRBV6-6; J: TRBJ1-6
CDR3: CASSLDIGGRNTGELFF; DNA: TGTGCCAGCAGCTTAGATATCGGGGGGCGCAACACCGGGGAGCTGTTTTTT; size: many; D: .; V: TRBV7-9; J: TRBJ2-2
CDR3: CASSLRLSSYEQYF; DNA: TGTGCCAGCAGCCTACGACTAAGCTCCTACGAGCAGTACTTC; size: .; D: .; V: TRBV9; J: TRBJ2-7
CDR3: CASSYLDSQRDIQYF; DNA: TGTGCCAGCAGTTACTTGGACTCCCAGAGAGACATTCAGTACTTC; size: many; D: .; V: TRBV6-2/TRBV6-3; J: TRBJ2-4